This T cell receptor (beta chain) was found in a study of beta chain features in type 1 diabetes. Study in general: The patient and healthy donor groups were comparable for age, gender and cell yields.

On this clone itself: Antigen specificity is unknown.

Expressed TCRB transcripts got sequenced, as all isolated RNA was reverse transcribed. Generated by immunoSEQ multiplex PCR, the TCRdb table keeps only in-frame clones and is missing some. The sample holds about 47,000 clones, around 40% seen once. Points from the study as a whole: TCRB CDR3s were moderately but significantly shorter in Type 1 diabetes patients in all four CD4+ subsets. Patients and controls would be equally affected if PCR favored shorter templates. Among type 1 diabetes patients, VDJ junctions had fewer insertions and more deletions.

Material: stem cell memory CD4+ T cells from blood. This TCR was sampled from a young man with type 1 diabetes.

The CDR3 spells CASVRDTNYEQYF. The CDR3 DNA reads TGTGCCAGCGTGAGGGACACCAATTACGAGCAGTACTTC. This chain links TRBV6-1 with TRBJ2-7, with a tentative D call TRBD1 (6 bases). The CDR3 has 13 residues. Germline-derived CDR1 and CDR2 are MNHNS and SASEGT. Trimming took off 8 bases at V and 4 bases at J, with 15 bases between the two ends.